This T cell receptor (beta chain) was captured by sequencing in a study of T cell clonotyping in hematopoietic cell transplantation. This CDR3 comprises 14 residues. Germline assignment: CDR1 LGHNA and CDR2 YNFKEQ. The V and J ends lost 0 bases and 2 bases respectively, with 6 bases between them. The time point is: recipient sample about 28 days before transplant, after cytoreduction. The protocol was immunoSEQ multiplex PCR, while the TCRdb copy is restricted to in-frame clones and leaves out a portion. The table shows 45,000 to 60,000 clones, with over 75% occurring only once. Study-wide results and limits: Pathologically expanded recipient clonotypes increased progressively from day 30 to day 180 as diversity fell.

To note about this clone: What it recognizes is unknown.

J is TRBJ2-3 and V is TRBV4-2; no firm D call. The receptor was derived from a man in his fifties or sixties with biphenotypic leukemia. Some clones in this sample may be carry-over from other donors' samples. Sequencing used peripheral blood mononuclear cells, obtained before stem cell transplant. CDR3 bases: TGTGCCAGCAGCCAAGAAATCGACACAGATACGCAGTATTTT. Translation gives CASSQEIDTDTQYF.